Listed below are T cell receptor beta chains from one sample, sequenced in a study of T cell responses to AZD1222 COVID-19 vaccine. The repertoire was sequenced with immunoSEQ multiplex PCR; TCRdb's copy has only in-frame clones and lacks some. The profile shows roughly 140,000 clones, approximately 93% of them singletons. The material was peripheral blood, obtained after recovery from COVID-19. The receptors here all came from an adult who had recovered from COVID-19. CDR3s include the opening cysteine and the closing phenylalanine or tryptophan. The order of the fields is V gene, J gene, CDR3 protein.

TRBV28	TRBJ1-5	CASSPTGPQHF
TRBV27	TRBJ1-5	CASSFQGQPQHF
TRBV3-1/TRBV3-2	TRBJ2-7	CASSQFPYEQYF
TRBV28	TRBJ2-7	CASSLGQGTSGRYEQYF
TRBV6-5	TRBJ2-7	CASSRTSETYEQYF
TRBV5-1	TRBJ2-7	CASRGQTYEQYF
TRBV19	TRBJ2-6	CASSGTFDSGANVLTF
TRBV7-9	TRBJ1-6	CASSPPGQGSSPLHF
TRBV7-8	TRBJ1-1	CASSFRRNTEAFF
TRBV5-1	TRBJ2-7	CASSPGTATYEQYF
TRBV5-1	TRBJ2-3	CASSEDSTDTQYF
TRBV6-1	TRBJ2-1	CASSEAWSEQFF
TRBV19	TRBJ1-3	CASNRPDRAGNTIYF
TRBV7-2	TRBJ2-6	CASSFLTGANVLTF
TRBV3-1/TRBV3-2	TRBJ1-3	CASSRRTGTGFSGNTIYF
TRBV29-1	TRBJ2-7	CSVESQTTYEQYF
TRBV2	TRBJ1-3	CAKTRDSGNTIYF
TRBV28	TRBJ2-1	CASTSLSSYNEQFF
TRBV19	TRBJ2-7	CASSIRDGMAYEQYF
TRBV10-3	TRBJ2-7	CAISGGGSRRTYEQYF
TRBV27	TRBJ2-7	CASREFPGREQYF
TRBV29-1	TRBJ1-1	CSVDAGSTEAFF
TRBV28	TRBJ2-7	CASSLSQGGSDEQYF
TRBV28	TRBJ2-7	CASSSSGKPYEQYF
TRBV11-1	TRBJ2-6	CASSSQGSGANVLTF
TRBV6-5	TRBJ1-4	CASSSTADTNEKLFF
TRBV6-5	TRBJ2-1	CASRRGGTNNEQFF
TRBV9	TRBJ2-7	CASSVERGEQYF